The clone carrying this T cell receptor (beta chain) was seen more than once but under ten times. This entry belongs to a study of T cells in Graves' hyperthyroidism and ophthalmopathy. Germline trimming cut 2 bases from V and 4 bases from J; bases unmatched to any gene: 7. CDR1 LNHNV and CDR2 YYDKDF come from the germline V gene (reference sequence). This CDR3 contains 16 residues. The TCR beta CDR3 regions underwent amplification using RNA transcripts as the source. RT-PCR in the first round (using the HTBI primer set) targeted the TCR CDR3. From the multiplex PCR reads, TCRdb called clonotypes with MiXCR, one entry per CDR3 protein. Here the sample spans around 380,000 distinct CDR3 sequences, roughly 13% being singletons. Among the patients, aged 18 to 65, hyperthyroidism was newly diagnosed and had lasted under 2 months. For the diagnoses, clinical symptoms, serum thyroxine and TRAb, thyroid ultrasound and orbital computed tomography were used. Progressors' blood was drawn at hyperthyroidism diagnosis, before ophthalmopathy symptoms. Out of approximately 9.9 ml of fresh peripheral blood came the PBMCs.

The rearrangement joins TRBV15 to TRBJ2-2; TRBD1 agrees at 7 bases. This clonotype was sampled from a man aged 30 to 45 with Graves' hyperthyroidism that later progressed to Graves' ophthalmopathy. The sample was blood. CDR3 protein: CATSRSTGASTGELFF. The CDR3 region has the DNA TGTGCCACCAGCAGATCAACAGGGGCTAGCACCGGGGAGCTGTTTTTT.